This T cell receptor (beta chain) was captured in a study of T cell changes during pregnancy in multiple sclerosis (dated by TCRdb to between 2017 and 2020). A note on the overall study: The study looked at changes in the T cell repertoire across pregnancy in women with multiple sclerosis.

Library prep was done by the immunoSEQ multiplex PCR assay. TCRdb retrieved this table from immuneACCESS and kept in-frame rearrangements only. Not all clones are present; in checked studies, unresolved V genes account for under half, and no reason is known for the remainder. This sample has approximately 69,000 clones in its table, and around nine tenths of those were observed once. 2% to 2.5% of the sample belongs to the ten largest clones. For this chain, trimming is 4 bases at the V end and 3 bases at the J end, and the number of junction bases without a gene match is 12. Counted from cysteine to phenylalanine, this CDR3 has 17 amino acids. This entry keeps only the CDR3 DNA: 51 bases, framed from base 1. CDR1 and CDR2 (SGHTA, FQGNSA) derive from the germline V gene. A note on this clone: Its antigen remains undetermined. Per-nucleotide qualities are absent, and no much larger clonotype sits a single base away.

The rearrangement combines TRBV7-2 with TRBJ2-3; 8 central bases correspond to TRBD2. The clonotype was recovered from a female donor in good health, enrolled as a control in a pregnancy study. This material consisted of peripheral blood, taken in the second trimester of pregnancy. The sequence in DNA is TGTGCCAGCAGCTCGGGACAACGGGGGGGCCGGACAGATACGCAGTATTTT. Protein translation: CASSSGQRGGRTDTQYF. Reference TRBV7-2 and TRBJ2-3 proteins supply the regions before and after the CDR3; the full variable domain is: GAGVSQSPSNKVTEKGKDVELRCDPISGHTALYWYRQSLGQGLEFLIYFQGNSAPDKSGLPSDRFSAERTGGSVSTLTIQRTQQEDSAVYLCASSSGQRGGRTDTQYFGPGTRLTVL.